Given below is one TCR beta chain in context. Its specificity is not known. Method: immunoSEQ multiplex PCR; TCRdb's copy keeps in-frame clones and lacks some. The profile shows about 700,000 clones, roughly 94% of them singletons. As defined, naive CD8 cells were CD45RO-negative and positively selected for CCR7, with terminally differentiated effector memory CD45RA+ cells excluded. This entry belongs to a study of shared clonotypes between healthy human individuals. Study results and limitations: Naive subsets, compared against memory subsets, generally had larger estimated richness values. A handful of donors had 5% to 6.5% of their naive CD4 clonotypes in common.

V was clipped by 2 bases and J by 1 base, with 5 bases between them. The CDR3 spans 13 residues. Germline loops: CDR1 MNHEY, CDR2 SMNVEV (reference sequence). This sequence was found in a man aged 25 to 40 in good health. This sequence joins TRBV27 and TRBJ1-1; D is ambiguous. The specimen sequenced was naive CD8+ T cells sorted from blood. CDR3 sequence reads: CASSLDWNTEAFF. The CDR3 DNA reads TGTGCCAGCAGTTTAGACTGGAACACTGAAGCTTTCTTT.